This T cell receptor beta chain was captured in a study of T cell responses to AZD1222 COVID-19 vaccine. Study as a whole: Pooling of second doses given at about 4 or about 12 weeks was done.

Comments on this clone: The target antigen is unknown.

The CDR3 is 16 amino acids. V was clipped by 0 bases and J by 5 bases; unmatched bases: 8. In germline, CDR1 is LGHNA, CDR2 YSLEER. Produced via immunoSEQ multiplex PCR; TCRdb's table is partial and in-frame only. The sample records roughly 170,000 clones, 80% to 90% being singletons. Findings of the study overall: White British people made up most donors, females outnumbered males, and clonal diversity was possibly underestimated.

The chain carries TRBV4-3 and TRBJ1-2, with TRBD1 matching over 8 bases. The source material was peripheral blood, sampled on day 0 of AZD1222 vaccination. The sequence came from an adult in good health. The CDR3 sequence: CASSQESSQGAYGYTF. The DNA of the CDR3 is TGCGCCAGCAGCCAAGAAAGTTCGCAGGGGGCTTATGGCTACACCTTC.